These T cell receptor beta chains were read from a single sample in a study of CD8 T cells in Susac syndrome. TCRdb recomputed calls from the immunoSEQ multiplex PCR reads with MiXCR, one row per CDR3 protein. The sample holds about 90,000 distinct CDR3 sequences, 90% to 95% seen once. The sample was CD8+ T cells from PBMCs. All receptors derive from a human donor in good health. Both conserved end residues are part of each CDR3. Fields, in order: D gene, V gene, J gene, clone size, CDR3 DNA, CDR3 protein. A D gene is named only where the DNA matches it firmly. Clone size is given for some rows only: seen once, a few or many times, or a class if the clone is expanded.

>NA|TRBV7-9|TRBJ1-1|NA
TGTGCCAGCAGCCGGTCGAGGGGTGAGAACACTGAAGCTTTCTTT
CASSRSRGENTEAFF
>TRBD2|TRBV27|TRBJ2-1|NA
TGTGCCAGCAGTTTATCCGGCCTAGCGGGTGGGGAGCAGTTCTTC
CASSLSGLAGGEQFF
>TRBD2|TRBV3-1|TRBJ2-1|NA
TGTGCCAGCAGCTCAACCGGGACTAGCGGTTACAATGAGCAGTTCTTC
CASSSTGTSGYNEQFF
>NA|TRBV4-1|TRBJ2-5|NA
TGCGCCAGCAGCGCCATATCGGCGGGGGAGACCCAGTACTTC
CASSAISAGETQYF
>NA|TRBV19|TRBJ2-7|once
TGTGCCAGGACTACCCCCCACGAGCAGTACTTC
CARTTPHEQYF
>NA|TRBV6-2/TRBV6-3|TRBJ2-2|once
TGTGCCAGCAGTCCGGGGGCGAACGGGGAGCTGTTTTTT
CASSPGANGELFF
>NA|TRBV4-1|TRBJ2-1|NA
TGCGCCAGCAGCCCACTCGAGAGGAATCCGCAGTTCTTC
CASSPLERNPQFF
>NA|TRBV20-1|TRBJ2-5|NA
TGCAGTGCTCCCCCGGACCTCCAAGAGACCCAGTACTTC
CSAPPDLQETQYF
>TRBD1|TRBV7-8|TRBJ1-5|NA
TGTGCCAGCAGCTTGGATAGGACAGGGTATGGCAATCAGCCCCAGCATTTT
CASSLDRTGYGNQPQHF
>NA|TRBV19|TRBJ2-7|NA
TGTGCCAGTCAATGGGGTGACGGCGAGCAGTACTTC
CASQWGDGEQYF
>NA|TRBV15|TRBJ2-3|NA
TGTGCCACCAGCAGCTATGAAGGTTTCACAGATACGCAGTATTTT
CATSSYEGFTDTQYF
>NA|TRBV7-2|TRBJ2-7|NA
TGTGCCAGCAGCTCAGGGCCAGTCTACGAGCAGTACTTC
CASSSGPVYEQYF